The 23 T cell receptor beta chains reported below all come from one sample, sequenced in a study of naive and memory T cell subsets. Two oligonucleotides, mixed equimolar, formed the beta constant-region primer covering TRBC1 and TRBC2. Four rounds of PCR amplified the ligated cDNA using nested alpha and beta constant-region primers plus SP2. TCRdb fed the UMI-ligation and nested PCR reads into MiXCR, producing one record per CDR3 protein. The repertoire has about 120,000 distinct CDR3 sequences, over 30% of them found once; the top ten carry approximately 0.87%. What was sequenced was central memory CD4+ T cells from blood. The source is a human donor in good health.

This rearrangement joins TRBV2 to TRBJ1-5; 9 nucleotides line up with TRBD1. Trimming took 2 bases from V and 1 from J; bases not matched to a gene: 3. Germline V gene lookup returns CDR1 SNHLY and CDR2 FYNNEI. The CDR3 has 16 residues. The CDR3 DNA follows: TGTGCCAGCAGTGAATTGGGACAGGGCAGCAATCAGCCCCAGCATTTT. Translating it yields CASSELGQGSNQPQHF.

This chain uses TRBV30 with TRBJ2-1; 11 bases line up with TRBD2. The CDR3 spans 14 residues. The germline CDR1 and CDR2 sequences are GTSNPN and SVGIG (reference sequence). The J segment lost 5 bases and the V segment lost 3 bases, leaving 3 bases of the junction unmatched. The CDR3: CAWSRLAGNNEQFF. For the CDR3, the DNA is TGTGCCTGGAGCAGACTAGCGGGGAACAATGAGCAGTTCTTC.

There are a few counts of this clonotype. This chain joins TRBV9 and TRBJ2-2; D perhaps matches TRBD2 (6 bases). This CDR3 has 15 residues. CDR1 is SGDLS and CDR2 is YYNGEE in the germline V gene. Trimming removed 4 bases from V and 7 bases from J, with 17 bases in between. CDR3 in amino acids: CASSPPTRRGGELFF. As DNA, the CDR3 is TGTGCCAGCAGCCCCCCGACAAGGAGGGGCGGGGAGCTGTTTTTT.

This clonotype was detected a few times. The chain recombines TRBV6-2 or TRBV6-3 with TRBJ2-7; D is unclear. The CDR3 spans 12 residues. CDR1 is MNHEY and CDR2 is SVGEGT in the germline V gene. Trimming took 5 bases from V and 0 from J, leaving 5 bases between them. DNA of the CDR3: TGTGCCAGCAGTATAAGCTCCTACGAGCAGTACTTC. Protein product: CASSISSYEQYF.

The rearrangement joins TRBV9 to TRBJ1-1; the match to TRBD1 covers 7 bases. Per germline, CDR1 SGDLS and CDR2 YYNGEE. After removal of 0 bases from V and 1 base from J, the junction contained 0 bases not matched to a gene. The CDR3 length is 14 residues. CDR3 nucleotide sequence: TGTGCCAGCAGCGTAGGGGACAGGAACACTGAAGCTTTCTTT. Protein: CASSVGDRNTEAFF.

This clonotype was seen more than once but under ten times. This chain uses TRBV7-9 with TRBJ2-1, with D perhaps TRBD1 (5 bases). The V and J ends lost 6 bases and 3 bases respectively, with 15 bases between them. The germline V gene has CDR1 SEHNR and CDR2 FQNEAQ (reference sequence). The CDR3 is made up of 15 amino acids. This CDR3 reads CASSSRVEGYNEQFF. DNA of the CDR3: TGTGCCAGCAGTTCCAGGGTGGAAGGCTACAATGAGCAGTTCTTC.

The chain combines TRBV7-9 with TRBJ2-1; tentative D call: TRBD2 (5 bases). Germline CDR1 reads SEHNR; CDR2 reads FQNEAQ (reference sequence). V gave up 8 bases and J gave up 6 bases, with 20 bases separating them. This CDR3 is built from 15 residues. The CDR3 DNA reads TGTGCCAGCCCTCGCGGGTCCGGTAACAGCAATGAGCAGTTCTTC. It is translated as CASPRGSGNSNEQFF.

This clonotype was counted a few times. The chain uses TRBV7-8 and TRBJ2-1, with D unclear. The CDR3 covers 13 residues. In germline, CDR1 is SGHVS, CDR2 FQNEAQ. V was pared by 5 bases and J by 5 bases, with 10 bases between. CDR3 protein: CASSPQPDNEQFF. The CDR3 coding sequence is TGTGCCAGCAGCCCCCAACCCGACAATGAGCAGTTCTTC.

This clonotype was observed a handful of times. The chain carries TRBV20-1 and TRBJ2-5; either TRBD1 or TRBD2 may supply D (5 bases each). This CDR3 comprises 12 residues. V dropped 6 bases and J dropped 3 bases, with 11 bases sitting between them. The germline V gene has CDR1 DFQATT and CDR2 SNEGSKA (reference sequence). CDR3 sequence (DNA): TGCAGTGCCCCACGAGGGGAAGAGACCCAGTACTTC. Translation: CSAPRGEETQYF.

The chain couples TRBV2 to TRBJ2-1, with 10 positions matching TRBD1. Germline values: CDR1 SNHLY, CDR2 FYNNEI. The J segment lost 7 bases and the V segment lost 5 bases, leaving 11 bases of the junction unmatched. This CDR3 is built from 16 residues. DNA of the CDR3: TGTGCCAGCAGTTTCTCTCGGGACAGGGGTCAGAATGAGCAGTTCTTC. Protein sequence: CASSFSRDRGQNEQFF.

This clonotype was observed a handful of times. This chain links TRBV3-1 with TRBJ1-3; D remains unclear. Trimming stripped 2 bases from V and 0 bases from J, with 11 bases between. The germline gives CDR1 LGHDT, CDR2 YNNKEL (reference sequence). The CDR3 covers 16 residues. DNA for the CDR3: TGTGCCAGCAGCCAATCCATCACGAGCTCTGGAAACACCATATATTTT. This translates into CASSQSITSSGNTIYF.

This clonotype was counted many times. The chain employs TRBV14 and TRBJ2-5; 9 bases map to TRBD2. V trimming: 5 bases; J trimming: 5 bases; junction bases outside the gene matches: 3. This CDR3 has 13 amino acids. Germline loops: CDR1 SGHDN, CDR2 FVKESK. The CDR3 DNA follows: TGTGCCAGCAGCGTTAGCGGGAGTGAGACCCAGTACTTC. Translating it yields CASSVSGSETQYF. Full variable domain (remainder filled in from reference TRBV14 and TRBJ2-5): EAGVTQFPSHSVIEKGQTVTLRCDPISGHDNLYWYRRVMGKEIKFLLHFVKESKQDESGMPNNRFLAERTGGTYSTLKVQPAELEDSGVYFCASSVSGSETQYFGPGTRLLVL.

The chain uses TRBV3-1 and TRBJ1-1; the D is unclear. Germline V gene lookup returns CDR1 LGHDT and CDR2 YNNKEL (reference sequence). The CDR3 is 13 residues long. V lost 5 bases and J 0 bases, leaving 7 bases between the germline ends. In nucleotides, the CDR3 is TGTGCCAGCAGCGGAGGGCTGAACACTGAAGCTTTCTTT. It translates to CASSGGLNTEAFF.

This clonotype has just a few counts. The rearrangement joins TRBV28 to TRBJ2-7; perhaps D is TRBD1 or TRBD2 (5 bases each). Germline values: CDR1 MDHEN, CDR2 SYDVKM. This CDR3 has 15 residues. Trimming stripped 10 bases from V and 6 bases from J, with 25 bases between. DNA for the CDR3: TGTGCCACCAACAGCGTTGGGGCCCCTGGGGGCGAGCAGTACTTC. Translating it yields CATNSVGAPGGEQYF.

J is TRBJ2-3 and V is TRBV29-1; TRBD1 aligns across 7 bases. CDR1 and CDR2 from the germline V gene are SQVTM and ANQGSEA. The CDR3 length is 14 residues. Losses at the gene ends were 7 bases for V and 4 bases for J; bases not matched to a gene: 11. The CDR3 reads CSAVGQALADTQYF. CDR3 DNA: TGCAGCGCTGTCGGACAGGCCCTCGCAGATACGCAGTATTTT.

This clonotype appeared a few times. The genes are TRBV5-5 and TRBJ2-3, with D possibly matching TRBD2 (6 bases). With 2 bases removed from V and 2 bases from J, the gap between germline ends came to 12 bases. The length of the CDR3 is 15 residues. Per germline, CDR1 SGHKS and CDR2 YYEKEE (reference sequence). CDR3 loop: CASSLFGSLTDTQYF. The CDR3 coding sequence is TGTGCCAGCAGCTTATTCGGGAGTCTCACAGATACGCAGTATTTT.

Remarks on this clonotype: Relative to the germline gene, one junction end is altered; a read error may explain this. The V and J genes are TRBV12-3 or TRBV12-4 and TRBJ2-5, with D perhaps TRBD2 (7 bases). This CDR3 is 14 amino acids long. The CDR3 DNA is TGTGCCAGCGGTTTGAGGGGGGGCCAAGAGACCCAGTACTTC. This codes for CASGLRGGQETQYF.

The genes are TRBV20-1 and TRBJ2-1; 7 bases match TRBD1. The germline V gene encodes CDR1 DFQATT and CDR2 SNEGSKA (reference sequence). The CDR3 spans 15 residues. J lost 0 bases, V lost 3 bases, and 5 bases had no gene match. Written as DNA, the CDR3 is TGCAGTGCTAGTCCGGGACAGAGCTCCTACAATGAGCAGTTCTTC. Translating it yields CSASPGQSSYNEQFF.

This clonotype showed up just a few times. CDR3 sequence reads: CASKERVHYTEAFF. Written as DNA, the CDR3 is TGCGCCTCCAAAGAGAGGGTTCATTACACTGAAGCTTTCTTT. The rearrangement uses TRBV10-2 and TRBJ1-1; D is uncertain. Trimming removed 11 bases from V and 3 bases from J, with 19 bases in between. The CDR3 is 14 amino acids. The germline V gene encodes CDR1 WSHSY and CDR2 SAAADI.

This clonotype was seen only a few times. This chain links TRBV24-1 with TRBJ2-3, with a possible D match to TRBD2 (6 bases). Between the trimmed V and J ends, which lost 5 bases and 5 bases, there was a span of 22 bases. Germline CDR1 and CDR2: KGHDR and SFDVKD. This CDR3 contains 17 residues. CDR3 nucleotide sequence: TGTGCCACCAGTGTGCGGGGATCGGGATCCGGGAGAGATACGCAGTATTTT. Amino acids: CATSVRGSGSGRDTQYF.

This clonotype has only a few counts. The chain joins TRBV20-1 to TRBJ2-1, with D unclear. Germline V gene lookup returns CDR1 DFQATT and CDR2 SNEGSKA (reference sequence). V was clipped by 1 base and J by 6 bases, with 4 bases between them. The CDR3 loop spans 11 amino acids. CDR3 amino acids: CSARVGNEQFF. The DNA of the CDR3 is TGCAGTGCTAGAGTGGGCAATGAGCAGTTCTTC.

The chain has TRBV7-2 and TRBJ2-3; D tentatively fits TRBD1 or TRBD2 (5 bases each). There are 16 residues in the CDR3. CDR1 is SGHTA, CDR2 FQGNSA, per germline. V lost 5 bases and J lost 2, with 17 bases in between. The DNA for the CDR3 is TGTGCCAGCAGCCAGGGACGGAGGATATACACAGATACGCAGTATTTT. Its translation: CASSQGRRIYTDTQYF.

V is TRBV20-1 and J is TRBJ2-5; D unresolved. With 4 bases removed from V and 2 bases from J, the gap between germline ends came to 8 bases. Germline lookup yields CDR1 DFQATT and CDR2 SNEGSKA (reference sequence). The CDR3 is 12 residues long. The CDR3, as DNA: TGCAGTGCTAACATGGGACAAGAGACCCAGTACTTC. Amino acids: CSANMGQETQYF.